This T cell receptor (beta chain) is from a study of blood T cell repertoires in COVID-19. Study-level information: From the United States, Italy and Spain came samples of acute and convalescent COVID-19.

The repertoire was sequenced with immunoSEQ multiplex PCR; TCRdb's copy has only in-frame clones and lacks some. The table shows hundreds of thousands of clones, with roughly 80% occurring only once. Trimming stripped 0 bases from V and 4 bases from J, with 12 bases between. The CDR3 totals 15 residues. CDR1 SGDLS and CDR2 YYNGEE come from the germline V gene. Residents of 24 US areas, aged about 18 to 89 years, made up the participants. Each participant's cohort was designated according to participant-reported clinical history. Before they entered the study, exposed participants had met a COVID-19 case within 2 weeks.

This sequence was found in a man aged 35-49 years who had been exposed to COVID-19. The specimen sequenced was PBMCs or T cells enriched from blood (not recorded which). This chain uses TRBV9 with TRBJ2-3, with D maybe TRBD2 (5 bases). CDR3 in DNA: TGTGCCAGCAGCGTAGTTGGGAGTACGGCAGATACGCAGTATTTT. Translating gives CASSVVGSTADTQYF.